One TCR beta chain is described in this entry. Antigen unknown. Here immunoSEQ multiplex PCR was the method, and the copy in TCRdb shows in-frame clones only, minus some. The repertoire holds about 140,000 clones, almost 90% seen once, with 3% to 4.5% in the top ten. The sample comes from a study of T cell responses to AZD1222 COVID-19 vaccine. The trim removed 0 bases at V and 4 bases at J, leaving 7 bases unmatched. CDR3 length equals 15 residues. Per germline, CDR1 SGDLS and CDR2 YYNGEE. General study points: There were repertoire samples only from the period after the peak T cell response.

The TCR was taken from an adult in good health. The chain joins TRBV9 to TRBJ2-7; 7 bases align to TRBD2. The material sequenced was peripheral blood, taken on day 0 of AZD1222 vaccination. The CDR3 loop reads CASSVAAGAEYEQYF. CDR3 in DNA: TGTGCCAGCAGCGTAGCGGCGGGAGCGGAGTACGAGCAGTACTTC.